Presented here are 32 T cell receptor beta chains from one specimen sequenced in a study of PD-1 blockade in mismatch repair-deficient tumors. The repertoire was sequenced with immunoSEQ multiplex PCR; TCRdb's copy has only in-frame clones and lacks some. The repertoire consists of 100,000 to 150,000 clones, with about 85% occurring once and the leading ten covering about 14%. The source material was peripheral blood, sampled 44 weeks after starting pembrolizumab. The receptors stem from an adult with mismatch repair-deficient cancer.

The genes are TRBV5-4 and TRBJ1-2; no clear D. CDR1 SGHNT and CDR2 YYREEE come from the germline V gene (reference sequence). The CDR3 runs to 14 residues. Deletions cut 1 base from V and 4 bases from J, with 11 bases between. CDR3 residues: CASSLLTETYGYTF. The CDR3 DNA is TGTGCCAGCAGCTTGCTAACAGAAACCTATGGCTACACCTTC.

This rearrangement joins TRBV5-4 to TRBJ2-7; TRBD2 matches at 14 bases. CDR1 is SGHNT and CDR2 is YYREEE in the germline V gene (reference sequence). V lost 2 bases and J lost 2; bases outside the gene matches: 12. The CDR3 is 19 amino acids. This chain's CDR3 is CASSFPQGVTSGRAYEQYF. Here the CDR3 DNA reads TGTGCCAGCAGCTTCCCCCAAGGGGTGACTAGCGGGAGGGCCTACGAGCAGTACTTC.

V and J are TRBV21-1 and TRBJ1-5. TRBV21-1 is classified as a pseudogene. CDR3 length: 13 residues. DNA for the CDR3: TGTGCCAGCAGCGAAATGGGGAGGTGGCCCCAGCATTTT. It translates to CASSEMGRWPQHF.

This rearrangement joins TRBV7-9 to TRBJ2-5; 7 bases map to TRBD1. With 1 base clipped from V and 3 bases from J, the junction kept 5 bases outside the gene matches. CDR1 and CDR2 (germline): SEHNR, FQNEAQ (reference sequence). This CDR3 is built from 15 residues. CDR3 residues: CASSLGKGAKETQYF. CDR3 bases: TGTGCCAGCAGCTTAGGGAAGGGGGCCAAAGAGACCCAGTACTTC.

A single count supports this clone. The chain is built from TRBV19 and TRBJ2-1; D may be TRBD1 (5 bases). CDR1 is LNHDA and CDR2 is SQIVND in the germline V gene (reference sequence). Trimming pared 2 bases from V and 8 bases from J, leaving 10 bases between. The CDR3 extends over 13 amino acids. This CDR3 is CASSIMRTHEQFF. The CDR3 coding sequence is TGTGCCAGTAGTATAATGAGGACACATGAGCAGTTCTTC.

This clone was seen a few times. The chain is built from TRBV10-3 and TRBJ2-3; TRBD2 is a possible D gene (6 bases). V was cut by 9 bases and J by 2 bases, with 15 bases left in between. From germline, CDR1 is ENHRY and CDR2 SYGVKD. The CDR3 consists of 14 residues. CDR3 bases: TGTGCCATACTCCGGGACTTGGACACAGATACGCAGTATTTT. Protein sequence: CAILRDLDTDTQYF.

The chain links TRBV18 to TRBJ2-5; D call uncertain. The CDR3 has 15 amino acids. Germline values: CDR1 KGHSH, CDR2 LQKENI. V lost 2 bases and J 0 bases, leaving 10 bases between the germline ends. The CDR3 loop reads CASSPRAAYQETQYF. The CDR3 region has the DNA TGTGCCAGCTCACCAAGGGCCGCGTACCAAGAGACCCAGTACTTC.

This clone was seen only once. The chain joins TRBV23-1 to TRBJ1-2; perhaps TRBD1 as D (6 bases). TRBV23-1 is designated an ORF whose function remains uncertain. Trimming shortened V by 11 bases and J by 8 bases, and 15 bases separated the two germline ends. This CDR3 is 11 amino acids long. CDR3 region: CAPAGGGGYTF. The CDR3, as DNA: TGCGCCCCAGCGGGGGGCGGCGGCTACACCTTC.

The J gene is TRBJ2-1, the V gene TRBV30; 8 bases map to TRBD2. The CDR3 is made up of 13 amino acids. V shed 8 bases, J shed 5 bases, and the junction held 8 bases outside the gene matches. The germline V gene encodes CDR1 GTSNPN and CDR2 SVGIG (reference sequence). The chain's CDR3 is CARRTSRHNEQFF. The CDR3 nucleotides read TGTGCCCGCCGGACTAGCAGACACAATGAGCAGTTCTTC.

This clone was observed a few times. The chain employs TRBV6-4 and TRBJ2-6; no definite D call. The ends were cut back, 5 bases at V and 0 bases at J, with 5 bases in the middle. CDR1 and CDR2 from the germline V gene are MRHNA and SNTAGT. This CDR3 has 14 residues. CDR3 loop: CASSSRSGANVLTF. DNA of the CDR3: TGTGCCAGCAGTAGCCGCTCTGGGGCCAACGTCCTGACTTTC.

The CDR3 coding sequence is TGTGCCAGTACCGGGACAGGGCATGAGCAGTTCTTC. It translates to CASTGTGHEQFF. The J gene is TRBJ2-1, the V gene TRBV27; 9 nucleotides line up with TRBD1. Germline loops: CDR1 MNHEY, CDR2 SMNVEV (reference sequence). The CDR3 is made up of 12 amino acids. With V trimmed by 9 bases and J by 8 bases, 5 bases remained unmatched.

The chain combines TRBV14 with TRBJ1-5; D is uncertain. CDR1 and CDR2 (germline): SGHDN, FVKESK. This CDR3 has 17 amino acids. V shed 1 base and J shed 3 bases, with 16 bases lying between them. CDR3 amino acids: CASSQVRERNTNQPQHF. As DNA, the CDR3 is TGTGCCAGCAGCCAAGTTCGGGAACGGAATACCAATCAGCCCCAGCATTTT.

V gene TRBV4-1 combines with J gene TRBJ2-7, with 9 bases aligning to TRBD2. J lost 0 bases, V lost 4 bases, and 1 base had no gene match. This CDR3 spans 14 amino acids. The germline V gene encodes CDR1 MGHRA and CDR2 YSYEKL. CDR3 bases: TGCGCCAGCAGCCCTAGCGGGACCTCCTACGAGCAGTACTTC. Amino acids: CASSPSGTSYEQYF.

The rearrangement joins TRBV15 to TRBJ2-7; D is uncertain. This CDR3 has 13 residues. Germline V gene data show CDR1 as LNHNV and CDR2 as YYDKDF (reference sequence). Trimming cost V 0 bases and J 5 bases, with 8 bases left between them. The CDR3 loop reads CATSRDLRDEQYF. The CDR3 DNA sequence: TGTGCCACCAGCAGAGATCTTCGGGACGAGCAGTACTTC.

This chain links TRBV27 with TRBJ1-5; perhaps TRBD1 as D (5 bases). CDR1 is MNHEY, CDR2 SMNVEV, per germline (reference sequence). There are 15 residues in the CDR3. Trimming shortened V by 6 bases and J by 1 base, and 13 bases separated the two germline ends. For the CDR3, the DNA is TGTGCCAGCAGGGCAGGGTATTCCAGCAATCAGCCCCAGCATTTT. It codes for CASRAGYSSNQPQHF.

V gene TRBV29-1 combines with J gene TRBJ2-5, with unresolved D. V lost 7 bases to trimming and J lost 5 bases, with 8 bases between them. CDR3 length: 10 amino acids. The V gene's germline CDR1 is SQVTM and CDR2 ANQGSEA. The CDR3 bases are TGCAGCGCCCAGTTGGAGACCCAGTACTTC. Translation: CSAQLETQYF.

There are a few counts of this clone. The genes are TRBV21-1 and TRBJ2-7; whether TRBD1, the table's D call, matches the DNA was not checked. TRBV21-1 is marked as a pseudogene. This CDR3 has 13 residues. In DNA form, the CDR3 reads TGTGCCAGCAGGGAGGGACAGGTCTACGAGCAGTACTTC. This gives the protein CASREGQVYEQYF.

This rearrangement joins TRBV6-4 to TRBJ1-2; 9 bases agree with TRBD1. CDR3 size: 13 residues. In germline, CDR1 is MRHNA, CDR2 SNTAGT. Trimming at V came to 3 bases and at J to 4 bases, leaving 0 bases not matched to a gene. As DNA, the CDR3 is TGTGCCAGCAGTGAGACAGGGGGCTATGGCTACACCTTC. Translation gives CASSETGGYGYTF.

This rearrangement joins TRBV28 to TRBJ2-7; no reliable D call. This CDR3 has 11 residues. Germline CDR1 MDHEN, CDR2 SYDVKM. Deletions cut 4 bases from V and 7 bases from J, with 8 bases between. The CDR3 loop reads CASSSQTEQYF. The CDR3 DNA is TGTGCCAGCAGTTCACAGACAGAGCAGTACTTC.

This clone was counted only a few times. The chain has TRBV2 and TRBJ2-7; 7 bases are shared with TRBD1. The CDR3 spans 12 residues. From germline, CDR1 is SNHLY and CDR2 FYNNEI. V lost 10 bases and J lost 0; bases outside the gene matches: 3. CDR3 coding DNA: TGTGCCACCCGACAGGGCTCCTACGAGCAGTACTTC. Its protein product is CATRQGSYEQYF.

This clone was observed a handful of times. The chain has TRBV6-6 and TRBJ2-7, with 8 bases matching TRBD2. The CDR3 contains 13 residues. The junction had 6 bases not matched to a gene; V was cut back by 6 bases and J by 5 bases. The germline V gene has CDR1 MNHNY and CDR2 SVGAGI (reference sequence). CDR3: CASRSGSFDEQYF. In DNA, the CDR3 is TGTGCCAGCAGGAGCGGGAGCTTCGACGAGCAGTACTTC.

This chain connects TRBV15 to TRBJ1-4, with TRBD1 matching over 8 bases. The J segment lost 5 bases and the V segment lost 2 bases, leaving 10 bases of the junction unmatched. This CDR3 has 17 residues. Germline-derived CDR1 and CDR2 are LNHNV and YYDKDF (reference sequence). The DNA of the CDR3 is TGTGCCACCAGCAGAACTCCTCCGGGGGACAGGAATGAAAAACTGTTTTTT. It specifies CATSRTPPGDRNEKLFF. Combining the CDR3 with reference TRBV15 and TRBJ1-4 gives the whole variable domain DAMVIQNPRYQVTQFGKPVTLSCSQTLNHNVMYWYQQKSSQAPKLLFHYYDKDFNNEADTPDNFQSRRPNTSFCFLDIRSPGLGDTAMYLCATSRTPPGDRNEKLFFGSGTQLSVL.

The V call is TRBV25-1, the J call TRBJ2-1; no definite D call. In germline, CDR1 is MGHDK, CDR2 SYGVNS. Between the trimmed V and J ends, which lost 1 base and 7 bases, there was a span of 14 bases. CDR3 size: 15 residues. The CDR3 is CASSEFRDYLNEQFF. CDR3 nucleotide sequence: TGTGCCAGCAGTGAATTTCGAGATTATTTGAATGAGCAGTTCTTC.

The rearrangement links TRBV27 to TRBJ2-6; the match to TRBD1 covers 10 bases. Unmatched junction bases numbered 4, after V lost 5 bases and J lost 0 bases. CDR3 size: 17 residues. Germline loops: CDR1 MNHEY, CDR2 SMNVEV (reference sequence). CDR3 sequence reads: CASSLGTGVSGANVLTF. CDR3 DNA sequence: TGTGCCAGCAGTCTTGGGACAGGGGTCTCTGGGGCCAACGTCCTGACTTTC. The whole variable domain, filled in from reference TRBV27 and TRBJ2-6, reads EAQVTQNPRYLITVTGKKLTVTCSQNMNHEYMSWYRQDPGLGLRQIYYSMNVEVTDKGDVPEGYKVSRKEKRNFPLILESPSPNQTSLYFCASSLGTGVSGANVLTFGAGSRLTVL.

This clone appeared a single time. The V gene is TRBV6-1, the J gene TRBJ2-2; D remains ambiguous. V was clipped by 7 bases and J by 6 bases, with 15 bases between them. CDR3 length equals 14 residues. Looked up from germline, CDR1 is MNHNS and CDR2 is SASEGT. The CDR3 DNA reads TGTGCCAGCACCACGGATTTCGGGTCCGGGGAGCTGTTTTTT. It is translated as CASTTDFGSGELFF.

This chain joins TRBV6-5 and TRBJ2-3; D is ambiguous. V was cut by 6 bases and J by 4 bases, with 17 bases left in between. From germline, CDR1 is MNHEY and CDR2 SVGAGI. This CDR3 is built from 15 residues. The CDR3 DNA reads TGTGCCAGCAGCTATGGGCCCGAGAAGCCAGATACGCAGTATTTT. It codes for CASSYGPEKPDTQYF.

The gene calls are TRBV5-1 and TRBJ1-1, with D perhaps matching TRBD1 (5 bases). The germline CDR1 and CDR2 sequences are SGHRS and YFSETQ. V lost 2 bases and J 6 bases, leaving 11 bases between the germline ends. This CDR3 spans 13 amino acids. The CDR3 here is CASSFGTNAEAFF. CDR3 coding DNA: TGCGCCAGCAGCTTCGGGACGAATGCTGAAGCTTTCTTT.

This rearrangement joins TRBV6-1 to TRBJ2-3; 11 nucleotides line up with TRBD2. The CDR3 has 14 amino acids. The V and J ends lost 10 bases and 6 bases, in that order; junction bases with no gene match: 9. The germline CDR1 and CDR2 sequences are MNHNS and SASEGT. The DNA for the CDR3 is TGTGCCACCTTTAGCGGGAGGGCCGTGGATACGCAGTATTTT. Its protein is CATFSGRAVDTQYF.

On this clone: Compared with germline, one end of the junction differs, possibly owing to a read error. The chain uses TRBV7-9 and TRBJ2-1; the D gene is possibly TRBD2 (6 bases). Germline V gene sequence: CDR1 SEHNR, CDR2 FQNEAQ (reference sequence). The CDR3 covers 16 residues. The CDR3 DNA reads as TGTGCCAGCAGTTTAGCTGGCGGGGCCTCCTACAATGAGCAGTTCTTC. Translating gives CASSLAGGASYNEQFF.

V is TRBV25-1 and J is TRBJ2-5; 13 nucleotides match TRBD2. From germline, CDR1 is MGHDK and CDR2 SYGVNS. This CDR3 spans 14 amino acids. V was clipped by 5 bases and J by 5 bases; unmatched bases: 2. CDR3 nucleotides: TGTGCCAGCAGTCAGACTAGCGGGAGGGAGACCCAGTACTTC. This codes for CASSQTSGRETQYF. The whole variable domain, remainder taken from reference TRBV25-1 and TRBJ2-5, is EADIYQTPRYLVIGTGKKITLECSQTMGHDKMYWYQQDPGMELHLIHYSYGVNSTEKGDLSSESTVSRIRTEHFPLTLESARPSHTSQYLCASSQTSGRETQYFGPGTRLLVL.

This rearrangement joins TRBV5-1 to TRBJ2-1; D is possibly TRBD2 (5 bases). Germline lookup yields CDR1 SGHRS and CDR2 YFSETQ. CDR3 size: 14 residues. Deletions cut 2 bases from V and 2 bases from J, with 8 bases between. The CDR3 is CASSFGNPYNEQFF. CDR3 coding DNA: TGCGCCAGCAGCTTCGGGAACCCCTACAATGAGCAGTTCTTC.

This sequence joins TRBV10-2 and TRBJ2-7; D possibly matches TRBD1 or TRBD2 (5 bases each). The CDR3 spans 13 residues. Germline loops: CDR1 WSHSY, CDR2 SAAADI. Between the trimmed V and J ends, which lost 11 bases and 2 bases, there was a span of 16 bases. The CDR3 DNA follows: TGCGCCGCCCAGGGTCTCGGGACCTACGAGCAGTACTTC. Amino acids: CAAQGLGTYEQYF.